This T cell receptor beta chain derives from a study of shared clonotypes between healthy human individuals. Germline loops: CDR1 MNHNY, CDR2 SVGAGI (reference sequence). Trimming took off 5 bases at V and 7 bases at J, with 15 bases between the two ends. CDR3 length equals 13 residues. Profiling relied on immunoSEQ multiplex PCR, and the TCRdb table lists in-frame clones only, not all of them. The sample gives 2 million to 3 million clones, 93% of which show up once; roughly 0.36% is in the top ten. The sample was naive CD4+ T cells from PBMCs. Sample subset: CD45RA+ positively selected. V gene TRBV6-6 combines with J gene TRBJ2-7; no firm D call. The receptor's source is a man between 18 and 35 years old in good health. Some clones in this sample may be carry-over from other donors' samples. The CDR3 here is CASSDGRFEEQYF. CDR3 DNA sequence: TGTGCCAGCAGTGATGGTAGGTTCGAGGAGCAGTACTTC.